Presented here are 10 T cell receptor beta chains from one specimen sequenced in a study of sequential checkpoint blockade in melanoma. As for treatment: randomized to nivolumab then ipilimumab (arm A) or the reverse (arm B). Using immunoSEQ multiplex PCR, the repertoire was profiled, and TCRdb retains in-frame clones only, with some absent. Here the sample spans approximately 23,000 clones, around 86% being singletons. The specimen was CD8+ T cells sorted from blood (inferred from file names), collected from a patient given nivolumab and ipilimumab in sequence. The source is a human donor with melanoma.

DNA of the CDR3: TGTGCCAGCAGCGGATGGACTAGCGGCCGCACAGATACGCAGTATTTT. As protein: CASSGWTSGRTDTQYF. The V and J genes are TRBV11-2 and TRBJ2-3, with TRBD2 identical over 10 bases. The ends lost 5 bases at V and 1 base at J; junction bases unmatched: 6. The V gene's germline CDR1 is SGHAT and CDR2 FQNNGV. CDR3 size: 16 residues.

This chain uses TRBV14 with TRBJ1-2; 11 bases agree with TRBD1. The CDR3 has 15 residues. The V gene end was trimmed by 3 bases and the J gene end by 7 bases; junction bases not matched to a gene: 7. Germline V gene sequence: CDR1 SGHDN, CDR2 FVKESK. The CDR3 sequence: CASSQTGQGAIGYTF. The CDR3 coding sequence is TGTGCCAGCAGCCAGACCGGACAGGGGGCGATTGGCTACACCTTC.

The chain joins TRBV7-6 to TRBJ2-1; a weak D match, TRBD2 (6 bases). Germline V CDR1 and CDR2: SGHVS, FNYEAQ. The CDR3 is 15 residues long. V was pared by 1 base and J by 10 bases, with 17 bases between. The CDR3 region has the DNA TGTGCCAGCAGCTTAGTCTCTGGTAGCGGTATCGAGCAGTTCTTC. It encodes CASSLVSGSGIEQFF.

The V gene is TRBV23-1, the J gene TRBJ2-7, with TRBD1 as a possible D gene (5 bases). TRBV23-1 is an ORF, with its function uncertain. Between the trimmed V and J ends, which lost 0 bases and 3 bases, there was a span of 12 bases. This CDR3 spans 15 amino acids. The DNA of the CDR3 is TGCGCCAGCAGTCAATCGACAGACAACAACTACGAGCAGTACTTC. Its translation: CASSQSTDNNYEQYF.

The gene calls are TRBV27 and TRBJ1-1; tentatively, D is TRBD1 (5 bases). V was pared by 6 bases and J by 6 bases, with 17 bases between. CDR1 is MNHEY and CDR2 is SMNVEV in the germline V gene (reference sequence). The CDR3 contains 14 residues. CDR3: CASRYRGEVAEAFF. The DNA for the CDR3 is TGTGCCAGCAGATATCGGGGGGAAGTCGCTGAAGCTTTCTTT.

The chain employs TRBV6-5 and TRBJ1-1; D is possibly TRBD1 (5 bases). V lost 0 bases and J 0 bases, leaving 8 bases between the germline ends. The length of the CDR3 is 15 residues. Germline V CDR1 and CDR2: MNHEY, SVGAGI. CDR3 sequence reads: CASSYSGAVNTEAFF. CDR3 DNA: TGTGCCAGCAGTTACTCTGGGGCCGTGAACACTGAAGCTTTCTTT.

The gene calls are TRBV4-1 and TRBJ1-1, with D maybe TRBD1 (6 bases). CDR3 length: 15 residues. The germline V gene has CDR1 MGHRA and CDR2 YSYEKL. Trimming took off 2 bases at V and 4 bases at J, with 14 bases between the two ends. The CDR3 is CASSQNRDPSTEAFF. For the CDR3, the DNA is TGCGCCAGCAGCCAAAACAGGGACCCGTCCACTGAAGCTTTCTTT.

The DNA of the CDR3 is TGCGCCAGCAGCCAAACCGGGAGAAGCTATGGCTACACCTTC. Protein product: CASSQTGRSYGYTF. The rearrangement uses TRBV4-3 and TRBJ1-2; D gene uncertain. The CDR3 loop spans 14 amino acids. Trimming left V 2 bases short and J 4 bases short, with 11 bases between. Germline V gene lookup returns CDR1 LGHNA and CDR2 YSLEER.

The V call is TRBV19, the J call TRBJ1-1; the D gene is possibly TRBD1 (6 bases). V was trimmed by 0 bases and J by 1 base, leaving 15 bases between them. The CDR3 is made up of 17 amino acids. CDR1 and CDR2 (germline): LNHDA, SQIVND (reference sequence). The CDR3 DNA sequence: TGTGCCAGTAGTATAGATCCAGGGGTTGGCAGGAACACTGAAGCTTTCTTT. Translation: CASSIDPGVGRNTEAFF.

This clone has a handful of counts. The chain links TRBV15 to TRBJ2-7; 9 positions agree with TRBD1. The J segment lost 7 bases and the V segment lost 3 bases, leaving 7 bases of the junction unmatched. The CDR3 loop spans 14 amino acids. The V gene's germline CDR1 is LNHNV and CDR2 YYDKDF (reference sequence). CDR3 nucleotides: TGTGCCACCAGCAGTGGCGGGACAGGGCGGGAGCAGTACTTC. Encoded protein: CATSSGGTGREQYF. The variable domain in full, completed from reference TRBV15 and TRBJ2-7, reads DAMVIQNPRYQVTQFGKPVTLSCSQTLNHNVMYWYQQKSSQAPKLLFHYYDKDFNNEADTPDNFQSRRPNTSFCFLDIRSPGLGDTAMYLCATSSGGTGREQYFGPGTRLTVT.